A selection of T cell receptor beta chains follows, all from one sample in a study of cytomegalovirus exposure and HLA in healthy donors. Using immunoSEQ multiplex PCR, the repertoire was profiled, and TCRdb retains in-frame clones only, with some absent. Here the sample spans roughly 100,000 clones, approximately 69% being singletons. The sample taken for sequencing was PBMCs. The origin of the receptors is a woman in her forties or fifties in good health and CMV-seropositive. Each CDR3 is given with its conserved first and last residue. Fields, in order: clone size, CDR3 length, V gene, J gene, D gene, CDR3 protein, CDR3 DNA. D genes are given only for firm matches. Clone size is given for some rows only: seen once, a few or many times, or a class if the clone is expanded.

few	14	TRBV28	TRBJ1-1	-	CASSLVSSEGEAFF	TGTGCCAGCAGTTTAGTCTCCTCAGAGGGAGAGGCTTTCTTT
-	11	TRBV20-1	TRBJ2-5	-	CSARDLTRGYF	TGCAGTGCTAGAGATTTGACCCGAGGGTACTTC
-	15	TRBV27	TRBJ1-6	-	CASKPWSSYNSPLHF	TGTGCCAGCAAACCGTGGAGCTCCTATAATTCACCCCTCCACTTT
-	13	TRBV2	TRBJ1-6	-	CASREDYNSPLHF	TGTGCCAGCAGAGAGGACTATAATTCACCCCTCCACTTT
-	13	TRBV15	TRBJ1-1	-	CATSQLMAGVAFF	TGTGCCACCAGCCAACTAATGGCAGGGGTAGCTTTCTTT
-	14	TRBV7-9	TRBJ2-5	-	CASSLPDRGETQYF	TGTGCCAGCAGCTTGCCCGACAGAGGAGAGACCCAGTACTTC
-	12	TRBV30	TRBJ2-1	-	CAWSVLRGLQFF	TGTGCCTGGAGTGTACTAAGGGGGTTGCAGTTCTTC
-	14	TRBV6-1	TRBJ2-1	-	CASSESQGSDEQFF	TGTGCCAGCAGTGAGAGTCAGGGGAGCGATGAGCAGTTCTTC
-	15	TRBV27	TRBJ1-5	-	CASRLTPYSNQPQHF	TGTGCCAGCAGATTGACACCTTATAGCAATCAGCCCCAGCATTTT
-	14	TRBV6-1	TRBJ2-5	TRBD2	CASTRRGGEETQYF	TGTGCCAGCACCCGCCGGGGGGGGGAAGAGACCCAGTACTTC
-	13	TRBV7-3	TRBJ1-1	TRBD1	CASSLGTGAEAFF	TGTGCCAGCAGCTTAGGAACAGGGGCCGAAGCTTTCTTT
-	13	TRBV29-1	TRBJ2-5	TRBD1	CSVQRGLLETQYF	TGCAGCGTCCAGAGGGGGCTCCTGGAGACCCAGTACTTC
-	16	TRBV5-5	TRBJ1-6	-	CASSSDWSSYNSPLHF	TGTGCCAGCAGCTCGGACTGGAGCTCCTATAATTCACCCCTCCACTTT
-	16	TRBV25-1	TRBJ2-1	TRBD2	CASSSTSGGSYNEQFF	TGTGCCAGCAGTTCGACTAGCGGGGGCTCCTACAATGAGCAGTTCTTC
-	11	TRBV20-1	TRBJ2-5	-	CSATGGETQYF	TGCAGTGCCACAGGAGGGGAGACCCAGTACTTC
few	14	TRBV19	TRBJ1-1	-	CASSWQGGSTEAFF	TGTGCCAGTAGTTGGCAGGGAGGCAGCACTGAAGCTTTCTTT
-	14	TRBV2	TRBJ2-1	TRBD2	CASFRTSGADEQFF	TGTGCCAGCTTCCGGACTAGCGGGGCTGATGAGCAGTTCTTC
-	15	TRBV5-1	TRBJ2-7	TRBD2	CASSGWDYKPDEQYF	TGCGCCAGCAGCGGTTGGGACTACAAGCCCGACGAGCAGTACTTC
few	15	TRBV6-1	TRBJ1-4	TRBD1	CASTSLTGANEKLFF	TGTGCCAGCACCAGCCTGACAGGGGCTAATGAAAAACTGTTTTTT
few	17	TRBV28	TRBJ2-7	-	CASSLRSERVMFNEQYF	TGTGCCAGCAGTTTACGGTCAGAGAGGGTTATGTTCAACGAGCAGTACTTC